The 8 T cell receptor beta chains below were found in one sample sequenced in a study of blood T cell repertoires in COVID-19. Method: immunoSEQ multiplex PCR; TCRdb's copy keeps in-frame clones and lacks some. The data hold around 470,000 clones, with nearly 90% observed a single time. Sequencing was carried out using peripheral blood. The source of these receptors is a man younger than 35 with COVID-19, enrolled during active disease.

The chain has TRBV10-1 and TRBJ2-3; TRBD1 is a possible D gene (5 bases). Germline lookup yields CDR1 WNHNN and CDR2 SYGVQD (reference sequence). This CDR3 contains 13 residues. Trimming took 6 bases from V and 6 from J, leaving 13 bases between them. CDR3 nucleotides: TGCGCCAGCAGCTTGGGGCGATACGATACGCAGTATTTT. Translating gives CASSLGRYDTQYF.

This sequence joins TRBV15 and TRBJ2-5; no reliable D call. Between the trimmed V and J ends, which lost 6 bases and 5 bases, there was a span of 13 bases. CDR3 length: 13 residues. Germline assignment: CDR1 LNHNV and CDR2 YYDKDF (reference sequence). The CDR3 sequence is CATSQRFRETQYF. The CDR3 DNA sequence: TGTGCCACCAGTCAGAGGTTTAGGGAGACCCAGTACTTC.

This rearrangement joins TRBV4-1 to TRBJ2-3, with 8 bases lining up with TRBD2. Germline V gene data show CDR1 as MGHRA and CDR2 as YSYEKL. J was trimmed by 4 bases and V by 4 bases; bases with no gene match: 10. This CDR3 has 16 amino acids. The CDR3: CASSPRGLVNPDTQYF. In DNA, the CDR3 is TGCGCCAGCAGCCCGCGGGGACTAGTGAACCCAGATACGCAGTATTTT.

V usage is TRBV3-1 (or the pseudogene TRBV3-2) and J usage is TRBJ2-4; 8 bases fit TRBD1. The CDR3 runs to 18 residues. The J segment lost 3 bases and the V segment lost 0 bases, leaving 10 bases of the junction unmatched. Germline CDR1 reads LGHDT; CDR2 reads YNNKEL (reference sequence). The CDR3, as DNA: TGTGCCAGCAGCCAAGAACCCCCGGGACAGGCGGGCAAAAACATTCAGTACTTC. Translating it yields CASSQEPPGQAGKNIQYF.

This clone was picked up one time. This sequence joins TRBV7-8 and TRBJ2-5, with D unclear. Germline loops: CDR1 SGHVS, CDR2 FQNEAQ. Trimming took 6 bases from V and 4 from J, leaving 12 bases between them. The CDR3 is made up of 13 amino acids. The CDR3 DNA follows: TGTGCCAGCAGAACCAGGTTTCGAGAGACCCAGTACTTC. Translating gives CASRTRFRETQYF.

The rearrangement uses TRBV30 and TRBJ1-5; TRBD1 matches 9 bases. The CDR3 totals 16 residues. The ends lost 5 bases at V and 4 bases at J; junction bases unmatched: 12. Per the germline V gene, CDR1 is GTSNPN and CDR2 is SVGIG (reference sequence). This CDR3 is CAWQPRGQGGNQPQHF. CDR3 DNA sequence: TGTGCCTGGCAACCCCGGGGACAGGGAGGAAATCAGCCCCAGCATTTT.

This chain uses TRBV5-1 with TRBJ2-3, with TRBD1 matching 9 bases. The junction had 6 bases not matched to a gene; V was cut back by 4 bases and J by 3 bases. Germline V CDR1 and CDR2: SGHRS, YFSETQ. The CDR3 length is 15 residues. The CDR3: CASSRGTGHTDTQYF. The CDR3 nucleotides are TGCGCCAGCAGCCGCGGGACAGGGCATACAGATACGCAGTATTTT.

The CDR3 DNA is TGCGCCAGCAGCCCCATCGCCGGGACAGTCTCCTACGAGCAGTACTTC. This gives the protein CASSPIAGTVSYEQYF. The V and J genes are TRBV4-1 and TRBJ2-7, with 7 positions matching TRBD1. The CDR3 loop spans 16 amino acids. From germline, CDR1 is MGHRA and CDR2 YSYEKL. The junction had 9 bases not matched to a gene; V was cut back by 4 bases and J by 0 bases.